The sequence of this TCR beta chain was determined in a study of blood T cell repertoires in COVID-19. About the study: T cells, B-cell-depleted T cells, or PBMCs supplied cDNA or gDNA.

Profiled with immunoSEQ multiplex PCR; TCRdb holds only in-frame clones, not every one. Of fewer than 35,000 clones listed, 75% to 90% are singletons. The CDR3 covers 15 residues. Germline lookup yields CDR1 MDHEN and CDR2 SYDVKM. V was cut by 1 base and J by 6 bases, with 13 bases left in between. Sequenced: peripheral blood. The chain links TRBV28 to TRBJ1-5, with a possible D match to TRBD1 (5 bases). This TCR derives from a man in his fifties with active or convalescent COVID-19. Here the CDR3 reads CASSLYGGSSQPQHF. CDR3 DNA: TGTGCCAGCAGTTTATATGGGGGGTCGAGTCAGCCCCAGCATTTT.